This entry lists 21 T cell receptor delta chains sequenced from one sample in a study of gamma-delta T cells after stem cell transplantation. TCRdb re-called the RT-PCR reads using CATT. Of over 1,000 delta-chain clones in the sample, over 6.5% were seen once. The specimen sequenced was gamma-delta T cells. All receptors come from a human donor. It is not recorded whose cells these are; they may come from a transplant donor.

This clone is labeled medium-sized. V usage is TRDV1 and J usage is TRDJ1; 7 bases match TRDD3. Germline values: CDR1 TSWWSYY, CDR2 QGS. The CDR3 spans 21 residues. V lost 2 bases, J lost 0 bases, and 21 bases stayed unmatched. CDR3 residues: CALGERTGVGEPWGYTDKLIF. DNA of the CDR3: TGTGCTCTTGGGGAAAGAACAGGAGTCGGGGAGCCCTGGGGGTACACCGATAAACTCATCTTT.

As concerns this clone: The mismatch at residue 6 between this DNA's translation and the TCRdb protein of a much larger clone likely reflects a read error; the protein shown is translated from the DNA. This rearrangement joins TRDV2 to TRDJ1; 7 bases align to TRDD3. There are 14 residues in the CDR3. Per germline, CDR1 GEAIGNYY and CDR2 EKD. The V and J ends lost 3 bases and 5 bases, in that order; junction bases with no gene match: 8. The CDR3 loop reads CACDSPGDRDKLIF. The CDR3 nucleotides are TGTGCCTGTGACTCACCGGGGGATCGGGATAAACTCATCTTT.

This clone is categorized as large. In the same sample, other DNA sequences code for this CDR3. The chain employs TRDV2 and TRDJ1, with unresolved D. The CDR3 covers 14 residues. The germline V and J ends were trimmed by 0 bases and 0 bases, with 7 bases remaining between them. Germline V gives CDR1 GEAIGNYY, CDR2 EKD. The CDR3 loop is CACDTVSDTDKLIF. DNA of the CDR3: TGTGCCTGTGACACCGTATCGGACACCGATAAACTCATCTTT.

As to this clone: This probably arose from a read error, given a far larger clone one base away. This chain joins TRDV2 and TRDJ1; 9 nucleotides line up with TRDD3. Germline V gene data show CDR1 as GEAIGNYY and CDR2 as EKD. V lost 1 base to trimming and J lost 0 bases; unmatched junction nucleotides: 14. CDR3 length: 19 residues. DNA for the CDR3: TGTGCCTGTGACACGTTGAATACTGGGGGAGCCCCATACACCGATAAACTCATCTTT. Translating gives CACDTLNTGGAPYTDKLIF.

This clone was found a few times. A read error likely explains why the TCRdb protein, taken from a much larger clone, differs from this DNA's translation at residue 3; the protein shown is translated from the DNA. DNA of the CDR3: TGTGCCCGTGACGCTATACTGGGGGACCTAAAGAAGATGTTTTTC. Translation: CARDAILGDLKKMFF. The genes are TRDV2 and TRDJ3, with 9 nucleotides matching TRDD3. Germline CDR1 GEAIGNYY, CDR2 EKD. This CDR3 comprises 15 residues.

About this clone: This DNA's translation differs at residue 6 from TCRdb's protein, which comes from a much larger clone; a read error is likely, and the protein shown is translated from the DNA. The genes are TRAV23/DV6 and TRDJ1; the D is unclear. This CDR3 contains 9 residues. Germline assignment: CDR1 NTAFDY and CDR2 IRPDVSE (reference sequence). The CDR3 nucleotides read TGTGCAGCTACCGATAACCTCATCTTT. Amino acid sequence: CAATDNLIF.

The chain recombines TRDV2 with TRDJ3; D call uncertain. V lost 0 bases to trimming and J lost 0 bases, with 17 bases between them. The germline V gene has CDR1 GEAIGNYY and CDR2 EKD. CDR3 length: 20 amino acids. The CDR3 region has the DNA TGTGCCTGTGACACCGGGAGTTCGAGGCCACGCTCCTGGGACACCCGACAGATGTTTTTC. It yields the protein CACDTGSSRPRSWDTRQMFF.

CDR3 nucleotide sequence: TGTGCCTGTGACACGCTTACTGGGGGATACCGAGACGATAAACTCATCTTT. Translating gives CACDTLTGGYRDDKLIF. The chain couples TRDV2 to TRDJ1; 12 bases match TRDD3. The CDR3 is 17 amino acids. The trim removed 1 base at V and 4 bases at J, leaving 9 bases unmatched. Germline CDR1 is GEAIGNYY and CDR2 is EKD.

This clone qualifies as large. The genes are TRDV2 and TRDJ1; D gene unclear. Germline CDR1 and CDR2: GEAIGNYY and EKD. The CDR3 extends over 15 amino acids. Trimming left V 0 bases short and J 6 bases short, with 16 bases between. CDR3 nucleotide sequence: TGTGCCTGTGACACCGTTTCCACTAGGGACCATAAACTCATCTTT. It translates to CACDTVSTRDHKLIF.

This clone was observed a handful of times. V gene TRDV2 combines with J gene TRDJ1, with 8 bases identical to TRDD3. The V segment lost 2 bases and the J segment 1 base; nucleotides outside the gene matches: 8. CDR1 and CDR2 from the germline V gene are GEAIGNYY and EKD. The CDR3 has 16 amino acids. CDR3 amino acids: CACDNLGDKVTDKLIF. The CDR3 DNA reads TGTGCCTGTGACAACCTGGGGGACAAGGTCACCGATAAACTCATCTTT.

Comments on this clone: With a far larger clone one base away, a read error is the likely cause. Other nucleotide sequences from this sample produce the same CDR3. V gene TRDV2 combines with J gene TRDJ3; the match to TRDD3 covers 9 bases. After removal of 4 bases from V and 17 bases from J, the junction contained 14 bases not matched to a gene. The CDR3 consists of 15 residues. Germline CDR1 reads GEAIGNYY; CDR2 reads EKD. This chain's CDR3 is CACDAILGDLKKMFF. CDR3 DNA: TGTGCCTGTGATGCTATACTGGGGGACCTAAAGAAGATGTTTTTC.

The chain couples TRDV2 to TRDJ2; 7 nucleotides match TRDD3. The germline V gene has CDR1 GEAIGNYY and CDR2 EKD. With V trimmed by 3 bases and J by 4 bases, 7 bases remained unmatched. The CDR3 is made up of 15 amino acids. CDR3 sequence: CACDVLGAPTAQLFF. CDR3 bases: TGTGCCTGTGACGTCCTGGGGGCGCCGACAGCACAACTCTTCTTT.

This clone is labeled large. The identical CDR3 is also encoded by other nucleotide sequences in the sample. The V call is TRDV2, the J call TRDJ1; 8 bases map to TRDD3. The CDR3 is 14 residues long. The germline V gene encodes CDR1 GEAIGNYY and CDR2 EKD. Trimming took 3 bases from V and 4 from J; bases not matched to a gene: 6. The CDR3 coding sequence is TGTGCCTGTGACCTACTGGGGGGCCGCGATAAACTCATCTTT. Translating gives CACDLLGGRDKLIF.

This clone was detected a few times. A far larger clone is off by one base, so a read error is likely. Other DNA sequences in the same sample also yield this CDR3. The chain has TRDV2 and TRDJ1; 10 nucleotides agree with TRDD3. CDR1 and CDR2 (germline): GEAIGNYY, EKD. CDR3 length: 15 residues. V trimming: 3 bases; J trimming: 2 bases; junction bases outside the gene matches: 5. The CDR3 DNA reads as TGTGCCTGTGACCCTTTACTGGGGGATACCGATAAACTCATCTTT. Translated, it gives CACDPLLGDTDKLIF.

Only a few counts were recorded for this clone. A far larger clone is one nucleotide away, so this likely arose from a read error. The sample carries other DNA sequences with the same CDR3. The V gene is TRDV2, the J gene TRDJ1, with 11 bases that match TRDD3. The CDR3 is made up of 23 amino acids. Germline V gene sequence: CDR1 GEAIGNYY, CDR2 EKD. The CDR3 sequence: CACDTIGFMGDTDAPTNTDKLIF. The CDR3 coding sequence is TGTGCCTGTGACACCATCGGGTTTATGGGGGATACGGACGCGCCCACAAACACTGATAAACTCATCTTT.

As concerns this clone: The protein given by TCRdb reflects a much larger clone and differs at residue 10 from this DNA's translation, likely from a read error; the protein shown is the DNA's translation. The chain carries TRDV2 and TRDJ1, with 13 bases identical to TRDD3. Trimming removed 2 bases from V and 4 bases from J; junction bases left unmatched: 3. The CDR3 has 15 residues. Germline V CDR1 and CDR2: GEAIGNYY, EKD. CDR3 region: CACDKLGDTDDKLIF. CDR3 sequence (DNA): TGTGCCTGTGACAAACTGGGGGATACGGACGATAAACTCATCTTT.

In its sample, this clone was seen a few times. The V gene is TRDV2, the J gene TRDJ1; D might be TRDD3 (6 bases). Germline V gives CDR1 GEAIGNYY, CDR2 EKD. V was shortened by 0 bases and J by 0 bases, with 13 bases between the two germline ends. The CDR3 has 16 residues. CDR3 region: CACDTLGGVDTDKLIF. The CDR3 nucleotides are TGTGCCTGTGACACCTTAGGGGGAGTGGACACCGATAAACTCATCTTT.

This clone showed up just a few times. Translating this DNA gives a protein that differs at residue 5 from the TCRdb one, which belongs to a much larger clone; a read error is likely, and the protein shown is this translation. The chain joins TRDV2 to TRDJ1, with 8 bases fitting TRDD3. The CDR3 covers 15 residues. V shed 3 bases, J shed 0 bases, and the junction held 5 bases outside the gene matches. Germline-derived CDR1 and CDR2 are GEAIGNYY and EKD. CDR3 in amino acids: CACDSLLGDTDKLIF. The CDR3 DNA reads TGTGCCTGTGACTCTTTACTGGGGGACACCGATAAACTCATCTTT.

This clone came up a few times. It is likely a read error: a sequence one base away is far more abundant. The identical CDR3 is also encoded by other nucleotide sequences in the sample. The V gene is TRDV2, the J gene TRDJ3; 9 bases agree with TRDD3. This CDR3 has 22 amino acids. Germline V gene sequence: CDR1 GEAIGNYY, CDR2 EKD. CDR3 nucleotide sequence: TGCGCCTGTGACACGATTGTCGACTGGGGGACTTACAGCTCCTGGGACACCCGACAGATGTTTTTC. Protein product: CACDTIVDWGTYSSWDTRQMFF.

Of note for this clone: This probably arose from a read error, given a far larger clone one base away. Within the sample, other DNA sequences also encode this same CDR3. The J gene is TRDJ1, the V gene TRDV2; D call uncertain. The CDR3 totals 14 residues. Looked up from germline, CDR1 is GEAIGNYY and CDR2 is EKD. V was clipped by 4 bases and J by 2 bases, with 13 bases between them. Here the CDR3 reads CACDTVMATDKLIF. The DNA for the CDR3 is TGTGCCTGTGATACCGTTATGGCGACCGATAAACTCATCTTT.

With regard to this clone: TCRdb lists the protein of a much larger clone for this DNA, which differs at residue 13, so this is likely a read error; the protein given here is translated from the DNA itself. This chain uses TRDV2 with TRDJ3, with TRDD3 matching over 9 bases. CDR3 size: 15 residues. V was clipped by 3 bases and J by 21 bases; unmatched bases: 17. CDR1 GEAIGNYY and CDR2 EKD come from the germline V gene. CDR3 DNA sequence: TGTGCCTGTGACGCTATACTGGGGGACCTAAAGAAGAAGTTTTTC. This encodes CACDAILGDLKKKFF.